The clone carrying this T cell receptor beta chain was detected a few times. Its antigen remains unknown. The data were obtained in a study of blood T cells in healthy people across ages. The CDR3 totals 14 residues. Germline V lookup: CDR1 MNHEY, CDR2 SVGEGT. J gave up 0 bases and V 7 bases, and 4 bases lay outside the gene matches. Broader study findings: More naive CD4+ cells and higher diversity marked long-lived donors relative to aged donors. Observed TCR beta diversity per million T cells went down as age went up. This fall followed a roughly linear course with age.

Using a J-beta primer mix together with a sample-barcoded 5' primer, a second PCR was run for roughly 6 to 12 cycles. Every sample gave at least 2.5 million paired-end reads containing CDR3. From the 5' RACE reads, TCRdb called clonotypes with MiXCR, one entry per CDR3 protein. The table includes 1.5 million to 2 million distinct CDR3 sequences, 49% detected once. What was sequenced was blood. This receptor was identified in a woman between 35 and 50 years old in good health. This chain joins TRBV6-2 or TRBV6-3 and TRBJ2-3; 7 bases agree with TRBD2. The CDR3 spells CASKPGGSTDTQYF. In DNA form, the CDR3 reads TGTGCCAGCAAACCGGGGGGAAGCACAGATACGCAGTATTTT.